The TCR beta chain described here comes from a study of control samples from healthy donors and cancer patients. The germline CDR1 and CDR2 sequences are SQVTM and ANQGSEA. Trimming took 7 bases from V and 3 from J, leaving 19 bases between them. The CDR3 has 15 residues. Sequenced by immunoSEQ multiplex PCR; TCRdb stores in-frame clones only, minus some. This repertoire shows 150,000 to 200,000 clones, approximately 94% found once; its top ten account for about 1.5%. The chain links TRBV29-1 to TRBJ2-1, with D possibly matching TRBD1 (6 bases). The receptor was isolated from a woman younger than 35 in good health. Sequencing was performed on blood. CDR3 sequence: CSADIEDRSYNEQFF. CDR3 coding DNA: TGCAGCGCAGACATCGAAGACAGGAGCTACAATGAGCAGTTCTTC.